Below, 32 T cell receptor beta chains from the same sample are listed, as sequenced in a study of shared T cell receptors in the human thymus. Some clones are missing from TCRdb's copy, which holds only in-frame ones; the method was immunoSEQ multiplex PCR. The sample yields about 660,000 clones, more than 70% seen once. The data were also submitted as part of a second study, on human thymus T cells.

Sequencing used thymocytes. These receptors originate from a boy under two years old with a congenital heart defect.

The V and J genes are TRBV7-9 and TRBJ2-1; 9 bases fit TRBD1. The CDR3 length is 15 residues. The junction had 1 base not matched to a gene; V was cut back by 1 base and J by 3 bases. CDR1 SEHNR and CDR2 FQNEAQ come from the germline V gene (reference sequence). The CDR3 reads CASSLGQGVYNEQFF. Here the CDR3 DNA reads TGTGCCAGCAGCTTAGGACAGGGGGTCTACAATGAGCAGTTCTTC. Variable domain in full (rest from reference TRBV7-9 and TRBJ2-1): DTGVSQNPRHKITKRGQNVTFRCDPISEHNRLYWYRQTLGQGPEFLTYFQNEAQLEKSRLLSDRFSAERPKGSFSTLEIQRTEQGDSAMYLCASSLGQGVYNEQFFGPGTRLTVL.

The V and J genes are TRBV29-1 and TRBJ2-7; 8 nucleotides line up with TRBD1. The junction had 6 bases not matched to a gene; V was cut back by 5 bases and J by 3 bases. The CDR3 spans 13 residues. Germline values: CDR1 SQVTM, CDR2 ANQGSEA. Here the CDR3 DNA reads TGCAGCGTTATCGGACAGGGAGGCTACGAGCAGTACTTC. Translating gives CSVIGQGGYEQYF.

The chain employs TRBV5-5 and TRBJ1-1, with 11 bases that match TRBD1. Trimming removed 4 bases from V and 1 base from J; junction bases left unmatched: 9. Germline V gives CDR1 SGHKS, CDR2 YYEKEE (reference sequence). The CDR3 has 17 residues. This chain's CDR3 is CASSAWTGGSGNTEAFF. The CDR3 nucleotides read TGTGCCAGCAGCGCCTGGACAGGGGGCTCGGGGAACACTGAAGCTTTCTTT.

This clone was detected only a few times. The rearrangement uses TRBV6-1 and TRBJ2-4; TRBD2 matches 11 bases. The CDR3 is 16 amino acids. The germline gives CDR1 MNHNS, CDR2 SASEGT. The V segment lost 4 bases and the J segment 0 bases; nucleotides outside the gene matches: 2. The CDR3 loop reads CASSGGLAEAKNIQYF. As DNA, the CDR3 is TGTGCCAGCAGTGGGGGACTAGCGGAAGCCAAAAACATTCAGTACTTC.

This chain uses TRBV11-2 with TRBJ1-4; the D is unclear. CDR3 length: 13 amino acids. The V and J ends lost 2 bases and 8 bases respectively, with 9 bases between them. Germline CDR1 SGHAT, CDR2 FQNNGV. CDR3 DNA: TGTGCCAGCAGCTTACGGGGAGAAGAAAAACTGTTTTTT. Amino acid sequence: CASSLRGEEKLFF.

V usage is TRBV4-3 and J usage is TRBJ2-5; 8 bases agree with TRBD2. Per germline, CDR1 LGHNA and CDR2 YSLEER. With V trimmed by 5 bases and J by 0 bases, 8 bases remained unmatched. The CDR3 extends over 16 amino acids. The CDR3: CASSNSGSAHQETQYF. The CDR3 DNA follows: TGCGCCAGCAGCAACAGCGGGAGTGCCCACCAAGAGACCCAGTACTTC.

CDR3: CASIPEAKIAIYF. The CDR3 bases are TGTGCCAGCATTCCGGAGGCCAAAATCGCCATATATTTT. The rearrangement joins TRBV27 to TRBJ1-3; D is unclear. V gave up 7 bases and J gave up 11 bases, with 18 bases separating them. This CDR3 region has 13 residues. Germline values: CDR1 MNHEY, CDR2 SMNVEV (reference sequence).

This clone has a single count. This chain links TRBV25-1 with TRBJ2-3; 12 nucleotides align to TRBD2. This CDR3 spans 15 amino acids. The ends lost 8 bases at V and 3 bases at J; junction bases unmatched: 6. Germline CDR1 and CDR2: MGHDK and SYGVNS. The CDR3 spells CASGKTSGRTDTQYF. DNA of the CDR3: TGTGCCAGCGGAAAGACTAGCGGGAGAACAGATACGCAGTATTTT.

The chain recombines TRBV4-1 with TRBJ2-5; 8 bases fit TRBD1. CDR1 is MGHRA and CDR2 is YSYEKL in the germline V gene. V lost 0 bases to trimming and J lost 5 bases; unmatched junction nucleotides: 5. CDR3 length: 15 residues. CDR3 DNA sequence: TGCGCCAGCAGCCAAGATTTGGGACAGGAGGAGACCCAGTACTTC. This sequence encodes CASSQDLGQEETQYF.

The chain joins TRBV6-6 to TRBJ2-1; possible D gene TRBD1, 6 bases. Germline V gives CDR1 MNHNY, CDR2 SVGAGI (reference sequence). The CDR3 is made up of 16 amino acids. Between the trimmed V and J ends, which lost 0 bases and 4 bases, there was a span of 13 bases. The CDR3 DNA sequence: TGTGCCAGCAGTTACTCGAACAGGGAATCGTACAATGAGCAGTTCTTC. It codes for CASSYSNRESYNEQFF.

In the case of this clone: Other DNA sequences from this sample encode an identical CDR3 as well. The rearrangement joins TRBV27 to TRBJ2-7; D not resolved. Germline loops: CDR1 MNHEY, CDR2 SMNVEV (reference sequence). Between the trimmed V and J ends, which lost 8 bases and 7 bases, there was a span of 9 bases. This CDR3 contains 10 residues. CDR3 protein: CASGLSEQYF. CDR3 bases: TGTGCCAGCGGCCTTTCTGAGCAGTACTTC.

The chain employs TRBV6-4 and TRBJ2-1, with a possible D match to TRBD2 (5 bases). The ends were cut back, 3 bases at V and 3 bases at J, with 15 bases in the middle. CDR3 length: 16 amino acids. The germline V gene encodes CDR1 MRHNA and CDR2 SNTAGT. CDR3 DNA sequence: TGTGCCAGCAGTGAGACTAAAACCCCCTACTACAATGAGCAGTTCTTC. This codes for CASSETKTPYYNEQFF.

This chain connects TRBV7-2 to TRBJ2-7, with 8 bases matching TRBD2. The CDR3 length is 16 residues. Germline V CDR1 and CDR2: SGHTA, FQGNSA. V lost 1 base, J lost 1 base, and 6 bases stayed unmatched. The CDR3 bases are TGTGCCAGCAGCTTAGGAGCGGGGGCGGTATCCTACGAGCAGTACTTC. As protein: CASSLGAGAVSYEQYF. Full variable domain (remainder filled in from reference TRBV7-2 and TRBJ2-7): GAGVSQSPSNKVTEKGKDVELRCDPISGHTALYWYRQSLGQGLEFLIYFQGNSAPDKSGLPSDRFSAERTGGSVSTLTIQRTQQEDSAVYLCASSLGAGAVSYEQYFGPGTRLTVT.

V is TRBV28 and J is TRBJ1-3, with 8 bases identical to TRBD1. The CDR3 is made up of 17 amino acids. With 3 bases clipped from V and 4 bases from J, the junction kept 11 bases outside the gene matches. Germline CDR1 and CDR2: MDHEN and SYDVKM. CDR3 DNA sequence: TGTGCCAGCAGTTTGCCCCTGGACAGGGACTCCGGAAACACCATATATTTT. It translates to CASSLPLDRDSGNTIYF.

V usage is TRBV7-3 and J usage is TRBJ1-2; the D is unclear. The CDR3 has 13 amino acids. The germline V and J ends were trimmed by 1 base and 5 bases, with 8 bases remaining between them. Germline lookup yields CDR1 SGHTA and CDR2 FQGTGA. The CDR3 nucleotides are TGTGCCAGCAGCTTAAGCAGGTTGTATGGCTACACCTTC. Its protein is CASSLSRLYGYTF.

J is TRBJ2-7 and V is TRBV2; D is possibly TRBD1 (7 bases). Germline V gene data show CDR1 as SNHLY and CDR2 as FYNNEI. The V and J ends lost 7 bases and 3 bases respectively, with 19 bases between them. The CDR3 runs 15 residues. In DNA form, the CDR3 reads TGTGCCAGCATCTCACGGTGGCGGGACAGCTACGAGCAGTACTTC. Protein sequence: CASISRWRDSYEQYF. Complete variable domain (other parts from reference TRBV2 and TRBJ2-7): EPEVTQTPSHQVTQMGQEVILRCVPISNHLYFYWYRQILGQKVEFLVSFYNNEISEKSEIFDDQFSVERPDGSNFTLKIRSTKLEDSAMYFCASISRWRDSYEQYFGPGTRLTVT.

The chain has TRBV5-6 and TRBJ2-7; 8 nucleotides agree with TRBD2. Germline V gives CDR1 SGHDT, CDR2 YYEEEE. The CDR3 runs 14 residues. The junction had 4 bases not matched to a gene; V was cut back by 0 bases and J by 5 bases. CDR3 in amino acids: CASSLGAGGHEQYF. The DNA for the CDR3 is TGTGCCAGCAGCTTGGGGGCGGGAGGCCACGAGCAGTACTTC.

The CDR3 spells CASSQDIQGSGGELFF. The DNA for the CDR3 is TGCGCCAGCAGCCAAGATATTCAGGGCTCAGGCGGGGAGCTGTTTTTT. V gene TRBV4-3 combines with J gene TRBJ2-2; tentatively, D is TRBD1 (5 bases). CDR1 is LGHNA and CDR2 is YSLEER in the germline V gene. V lost 0 bases and J 7 bases, leaving 15 bases between the germline ends. The CDR3 contains 16 residues.

This chain uses TRBV6-6 with TRBJ2-7, with 7 bases fitting TRBD1. Looked up from germline, CDR1 is MNHNY and CDR2 is SVGAGI (reference sequence). CDR3 length: 14 amino acids. V dropped 2 bases and J dropped 6; count of bases not matched to a gene: 7. The CDR3 is CASSYTTGMGEQYF. DNA for the CDR3: TGTGCCAGCAGTTACACGACAGGGATGGGCGAGCAGTACTTC.

The chain has TRBV19 and TRBJ1-3; D gene uncertain. The CDR3 length is 13 residues. Germline CDR1 LNHDA, CDR2 SQIVND (reference sequence). Trimming took 7 bases from V and 0 from J, leaving 7 bases between them. CDR3 DNA: TGTGCCAGTAATAGTAGCTCTGGAAACACCATATATTTT. Translation gives CASNSSSGNTIYF.

This sequence joins TRBV7-2 and TRBJ2-1; 7 bases align to TRBD2. V was pared by 5 bases and J by 15 bases, with 13 bases of the junction left unmatched. The CDR3 has 13 residues. The germline V gene encodes CDR1 SGHTA and CDR2 FQGNSA. CDR3 in DNA: TGTGCCAGCAGCGCCGGGTTCCTAGCGGAGGGGTTCTTC. Protein sequence: CASSAGFLAEGFF.

Only one count was recorded for this clone. Here the CDR3 reads CASSLTGGDVTEAFF. The CDR3 DNA is TGCGCCAGCAGCTTGACGGGGGGTGACGTCACTGAAGCTTTCTTT. The genes are TRBV5-1 and TRBJ1-1, with D maybe TRBD1 (5 bases). Deletions cut 1 base from V and 4 bases from J, with 14 bases between. This CDR3 spans 15 amino acids. CDR1 is SGHRS and CDR2 is YFSETQ in the germline V gene. Filled out from reference TRBV5-1 and TRBJ1-1, the complete variable domain reads KAGVTQTPRYLIKTRGQQVTLSCSPISGHRSVSWYQQTPGQGLQFLFEYFSETQRNKGNFPGRFSGRQFSNSRSEMNVSTLELGDSALYLCASSLTGGDVTEAFFGQGTRLTVV.

The chain carries TRBV9 and TRBJ2-5; TRBD1 agrees at 7 bases. There are 15 residues in the CDR3. The V and J ends lost 0 bases and 5 bases, in that order; junction bases with no gene match: 7. CDR1 and CDR2 (germline): SGDLS, YYNGEE. The CDR3 spells CASSVVAGGAETQYF. The CDR3 nucleotides read TGTGCCAGCAGCGTAGTGGCAGGGGGTGCGGAGACCCAGTACTTC.

This clone was seen more than once but under ten times. The chain recombines TRBV5-4 with TRBJ2-7; 10 bases are shared with TRBD1. The CDR3 sequence is 18 residues long. Germline lookup yields CDR1 SGHNT and CDR2 YYREEE (reference sequence). The trim removed 0 bases at V and 0 bases at J, leaving 9 bases unmatched. The CDR3 DNA reads as TGTGCCAGCAGCTTGGGCTTTGTGGGACAGGGGCGCTCCTACGAGCAGTACTTC. Its protein is CASSLGFVGQGRSYEQYF.

J is TRBJ2-7 and V is TRBV7-6; maybe TRBD2 (6 bases). From germline, CDR1 is SGHVS and CDR2 FNYEAQ. V lost 8 bases, J lost 2 bases, and 25 bases lay in between. This CDR3 has 17 amino acids. CDR3 sequence reads: CASGRWVRAGYTYEQYF. CDR3 coding DNA: TGTGCCAGCGGGAGGTGGGTAAGGGCAGGGTACACCTACGAGCAGTACTTC.

On this clone itself: One junction end disagrees with the germline gene, perhaps due to a read error. The sample holds other DNA sequences that translate to the same CDR3. The chain links TRBV15 to TRBJ1-6; D is unclear. Germline V gene lookup returns CDR1 LNHNV and CDR2 YYDKDF (reference sequence). This CDR3 comprises 14 residues. The CDR3 reads CATSRGQNNSPLHF. CDR3 DNA sequence: TGTGCCACCAGCAGAGGGCAGAATAATTCCCCCCTCCACTTT.

This sequence joins TRBV14 and TRBJ2-2; 8 bases fit TRBD2. V lost 3 bases, J lost 2 bases, and 2 bases stayed unmatched. The CDR3 has 15 residues. Germline CDR1 reads SGHDN; CDR2 reads FVKESK. CDR3 sequence: CASSHSGDNTGELFF. The CDR3 DNA is TGTGCCAGCAGCCATAGCGGGGATAACACCGGGGAGCTGTTTTTT.

This clone appeared once. V is TRBV5-4 and J is TRBJ2-1, with 7 bases matching TRBD1. After removal of 5 bases from V and 15 bases from J, the junction contained 8 bases not matched to a gene. Germline CDR1 and CDR2: SGHNT and YYREEE (reference sequence). This CDR3 has 11 residues. CDR3 sequence: CASSSQGVPFF. The CDR3 nucleotides read TGTGCCAGCAGTTCCCAGGGGGTTCCGTTCTTC.

The rearrangement joins TRBV30 to TRBJ1-4, with 7 bases fitting TRBD1. CDR1 is GTSNPN, CDR2 SVGIG, per germline (reference sequence). The length of the CDR3 is 15 residues. The V gene end was trimmed by 0 bases and the J gene end by 5 bases; junction bases not matched to a gene: 6. The CDR3 protein is CAWSVRDSLNEKLFF. The CDR3, as DNA: TGTGCCTGGAGTGTCCGGGACAGCCTAAATGAAAAACTGTTTTTT.

The J gene is TRBJ2-3, the V gene TRBV19; 9 bases align to TRBD1. Germline V CDR1 and CDR2: LNHDA, SQIVND (reference sequence). The CDR3 loop spans 15 amino acids. The trim removed 5 bases at V and 4 bases at J, leaving 7 bases unmatched. CDR3 sequence: CASSPGTGRADTQYF. The CDR3 DNA is TGTGCCAGTAGTCCCGGGACAGGGCGCGCAGATACGCAGTATTTT.

This chain connects TRBV2 to TRBJ1-5; D might be TRBD1 (5 bases). Germline V lookup: CDR1 SNHLY, CDR2 FYNNEI. V dropped 8 bases and J dropped 3 bases, with 11 bases sitting between them. This CDR3 region has 13 residues. CDR3 in DNA: TGTGCCAGCGTTTCAGGGTACAATCAGCCCCAGCATTTT. Translation gives CASVSGYNQPQHF.

The V and J genes are TRBV25-1 and TRBJ2-5; D gene ambiguous. The closer fit of TRBJ2-7 to the DNA end suggests the J call may be wrong. Germline-derived CDR1 and CDR2 are MGHDK and SYGVNS. The CDR3 is made up of 14 amino acids. The CDR3 protein is CASSVDTYSYEQYF. The CDR3 DNA is TGTGCCAGCAGTGTCGACACCTACTCCTACGAGCAGTACTTC.